This paragraph covers one TCR beta chain sequence. The antigen is undetermined. The data derive from a study of beta chain features in type 1 diabetes. V lost 2 bases, J lost 6 bases, and 13 bases lay in between. The V gene's germline CDR1 is MNHEY and CDR2 SVGAGI. The CDR3 covers 15 residues. Expressed TCRB transcripts were sequenced after all isolated RNA was converted to cDNA. The study sequenced naive, central memory and regulatory T cell samples to an average of approximately 3.5 million reads. The assay was immunoSEQ multiplex PCR, and TCRdb's table has in-frame clones only and misses some. The profile shows 550,000 to 850,000 clones, over 10% of them singletons. Study-level findings and limits: All four CD4+ subsets from Type 1 diabetes patients carried moderately but significantly shorter TCRB CDR3s.

This TCR came from a man aged 18 to 35 with type 1 diabetes. The chain employs TRBV6-5 and TRBJ1-4; possibly TRBD1 for D (5 bases). The specimen sequenced was naive CD4+ T cells from blood. CDR3 amino acids: CASSYGAVQDEKLFF. CDR3 sequence (DNA): TGTGCCAGCAGTTACGGGGCAGTGCAGGATGAAAAACTGTTTTTT.